Listed below are T cell receptor beta chains from one sample, sequenced in a study of blood T cell repertoires in COVID-19. The protocol was immunoSEQ multiplex PCR, while the TCRdb copy is restricted to in-frame clones and leaves out a portion. Of around 30,000 clones listed, roughly nine tenths are singletons. The sample was peripheral blood. The receptors here all came from a woman in her 40s with active or convalescent COVID-19. Each CDR3 is given with its conserved first and last residue. Fields, in order: clone size, V gene, J gene, D gene, CDR3 protein, CDR3 DNA. A D gene is named only where the DNA matches it firmly. Clone sizes are given selectively: once, few, many, or a class where the clone is expanded.

NA	TRBV5-6	TRBJ2-7	NA	CASSSDTYEQYF	TGTGCCAGCAGCTCGGACACGTACGAGCAGTACTTC
NA	TRBV10-3	TRBJ2-7	TRBD1	CAISPPGTGAYEQYF	TGTGCCATCAGTCCCCCCGGGACAGGGGCCTACGAGCAGTACTTC
NA	TRBV27	TRBJ2-7	NA	CASSFRGTSPVEQYF	TGTGCCAGCAGTTTCCGAGGGACTTCCCCCGTCGAGCAGTACTTC
NA	TRBV14	TRBJ2-6	NA	CASSQGAPGANVLTF	TGTGCCAGCAGCCAAGGTGCGCCTGGGGCCAACGTCCTGACTTTC
NA	TRBV2	TRBJ2-1	NA	CASSDEEHEQFF	TGTGCCAGCAGTGATGAGGAACATGAGCAGTTCTTC
NA	TRBV18	TRBJ1-3	NA	CASSPLGEAPGNTIYF	TGTGCCAGCTCACCCCTGGGGGAGGCGCCTGGAAACACCATATATTTT
NA	TRBV6-2/TRBV6-3	TRBJ1-6	NA	CASSYGGPTQGLYNSPLHF	TGTGCCAGCAGTTACGGGGGACCTACCCAGGGGCTCTATAATTCACCCCTCCACTTT
NA	TRBV19	TRBJ2-4	NA	CASSILETGLAKNIQYF	TGTGCCAGTAGTATTTTGGAGACAGGATTGGCCAAAAACATTCAGTACTTC
NA	TRBV19	TRBJ1-2	NA	CASSTGGINYGYTF	TGTGCCAGTAGTACTGGGGGGATAAACTATGGCTACACCTTC
NA	TRBV10-3	TRBJ1-2	NA	CAISTGFGYTF	TGTGCCATCAGTACAGGGTTTGGCTACACCTTC
NA	TRBV30	TRBJ1-5	NA	CAWSGSEGQPQHF	TGTGCCTGGAGTGGGAGTGAAGGTCAGCCCCAGCATTTT
NA	TRBV18	TRBJ2-7	NA	CASSPQGSLTEQYF	TGTGCCAGCTCACCCCAGGGATCTCTTACCGAGCAGTACTTC
NA	TRBV19	TRBJ2-6	NA	CASTIRSPIPGANVLTF	TGTGCCAGTACTATCCGGTCCCCCATTCCTGGGGCCAACGTCCTGACTTTC
NA	TRBV2	TRBJ1-5	NA	CASSVERNQPQHF	TGTGCCAGCAGTGTCGAGAGGAATCAGCCCCAGCATTTT
few	TRBV10-1	TRBJ2-7	NA	CASSDIGEEGEQYF	TGCGCCAGCAGTGATATCGGGGAAGAGGGCGAGCAGTACTTC
NA	TRBV10-3	TRBJ1-1	NA	CATRPELTEAFF	TGTGCCACCAGGCCGGAACTAACTGAAGCTTTCTTT
NA	TRBV2	TRBJ2-7	TRBD1	CASWQGQTYEQYF	TGTGCCAGCTGGCAGGGACAGACCTACGAGCAGTACTTC
NA	TRBV7-2	TRBJ2-1	TRBD2	CASSLGGTSVDEQFF	TGTGCCAGCAGCTTAGGGGGGACTAGCGTCGATGAGCAGTTCTTC
NA	TRBV5-4	TRBJ2-5	TRBD2	CASSLGLAGTETQYF	TGTGCCAGCAGCTTGGGACTAGCGGGGACAGAGACCCAGTACTTC
few	TRBV6-6	TRBJ1-6	TRBD1	CASSGTGLHNSPLHF	TGTGCCAGCAGTGGGACAGGTCTACATAATTCACCCCTCCACTTT
NA	TRBV24-1	TRBJ2-1	NA	CATSVEGYNEQFF	TGTGCCACCAGTGTGGAGGGTTACAATGAGCAGTTCTTC
NA	TRBV18	TRBJ1-6	TRBD1	CASSPRDSPRLSPLHF	TGTGCCAGCTCACCTCGGGACAGCCCGAGATTGAGTCCCCTCCACTTT
NA	TRBV27	TRBJ1-5	NA	CASSLEGGAGAPARPQHF	TGTGCCAGCAGTTTAGAAGGGGGGGCAGGGGCCCCCGCTCGGCCCCAGCATTTT
NA	TRBV6-1	TRBJ2-5	TRBD2	CASSSQTSGDETQYF	TGTGCCAGCAGTTCCCAGACTAGCGGGGACGAGACCCAGTACTTC
NA	TRBV7-6	TRBJ2-2	TRBD2	CASSTGTSGISGGELFF	TGTGCCAGCAGCACCGGGACTAGCGGGATCTCTGGCGGGGAGCTGTTTTTT
NA	TRBV23-1	TRBJ1-6	TRBD1	CASSWGQGLSYNHF	TGCGCCAGCAGCTGGGGACAGGGGTTGAGCTATAACCACTTT
NA	TRBV27	TRBJ1-1	NA	CASSKQTGEAFF	TGTGCCAGCAGTAAACAAACAGGGGAAGCTTTCTTT
NA	TRBV5-1	TRBJ2-7	TRBD2	CASSELAGSSYEQYF	TGCGCCAGCAGCGAACTAGCGGGCAGCTCCTACGAGCAGTACTTC
NA	TRBV2	TRBJ2-3	TRBD1	CASSERGQGADTQYF	TGTGCCAGCAGTGAGAGGGGGCAGGGGGCGGATACGCAGTATTTT
NA	TRBV5-1	TRBJ2-7	NA	CASSLTGGATLGPYEQYF	TGCGCCAGCAGCTTGACTGGGGGGGCTACCCTCGGCCCCTACGAGCAGTACTTC
NA	TRBV19	TRBJ2-1	NA	CASSRIGDLGVNEQFF	TGTGCCAGTAGCCGCATCGGCGATCTGGGCGTCAATGAGCAGTTCTTC
NA	TRBV7-2	TRBJ2-5	TRBD2	CASTLGGGAGETQYF	TGTGCCAGCACCCTAGGCGGGGGGGCAGGGGAGACCCAGTACTTC